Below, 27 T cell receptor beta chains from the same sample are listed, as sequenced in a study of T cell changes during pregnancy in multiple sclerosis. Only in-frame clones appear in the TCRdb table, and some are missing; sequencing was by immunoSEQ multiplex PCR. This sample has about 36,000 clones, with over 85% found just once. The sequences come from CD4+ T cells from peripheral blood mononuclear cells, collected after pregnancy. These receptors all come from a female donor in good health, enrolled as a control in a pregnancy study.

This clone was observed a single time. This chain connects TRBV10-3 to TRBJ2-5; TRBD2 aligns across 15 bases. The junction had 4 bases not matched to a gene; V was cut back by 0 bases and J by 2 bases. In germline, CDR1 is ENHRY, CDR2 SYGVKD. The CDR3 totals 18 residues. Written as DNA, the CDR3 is TGTGCCATCAGTGAGTCTGGACTAGCGGGGGGGCGGCAAGAGACCCAGTACTTC. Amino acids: CAISESGLAGGRQETQYF.

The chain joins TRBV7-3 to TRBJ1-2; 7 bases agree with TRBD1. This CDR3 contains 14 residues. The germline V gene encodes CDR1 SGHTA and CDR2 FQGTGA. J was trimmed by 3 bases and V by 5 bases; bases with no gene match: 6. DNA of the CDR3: TGTGCCAGCAGCCCCCCAGGGGGAGACTATGGCTACACCTTC. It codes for CASSPPGGDYGYTF.

In nucleotides, the CDR3 is TGTGCCAGCTCACCACCTTTCATAGGAGGGCCGCGCGAAAAACTGTTTTTT. Translated: CASSPPFIGGPREKLFF. The genes are TRBV18 and TRBJ1-4; D gene ambiguous. The germline V and J ends were trimmed by 0 bases and 8 bases, with 19 bases remaining between them. Germline values: CDR1 KGHSH, CDR2 LQKENI. The CDR3 is 17 residues long. The whole variable domain, remainder taken from reference TRBV18 and TRBJ1-4, is NAGVMQNPRHLVRRRGQEARLRCSPMKGHSHVYWYRQLPEEGLKFMVYLQKENIIDESGMPKERFSAEFPKEGPSILRIQQVVRGDSAAYFCASSPPFIGGPREKLFFGSGTQLSVL.

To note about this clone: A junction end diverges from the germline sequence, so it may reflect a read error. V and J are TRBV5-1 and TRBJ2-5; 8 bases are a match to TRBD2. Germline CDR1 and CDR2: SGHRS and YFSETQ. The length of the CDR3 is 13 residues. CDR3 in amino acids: CASSSGGQGTQYF. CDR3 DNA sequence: TGCGCCAGCAGCTCGGGGGGGCAAGGGACCCAGTACTTC.

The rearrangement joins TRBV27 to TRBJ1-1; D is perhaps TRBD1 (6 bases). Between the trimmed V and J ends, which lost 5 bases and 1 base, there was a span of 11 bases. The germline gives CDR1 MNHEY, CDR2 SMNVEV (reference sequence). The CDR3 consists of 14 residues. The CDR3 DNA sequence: TGTGCCAGCAGTCTCAGGGGAGAGAACACTGAAGCTTTCTTT. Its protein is CASSLRGENTEAFF.

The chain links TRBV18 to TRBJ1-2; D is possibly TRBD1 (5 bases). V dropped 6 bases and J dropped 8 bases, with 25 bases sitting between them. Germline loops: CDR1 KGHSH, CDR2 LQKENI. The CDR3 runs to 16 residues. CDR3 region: CASSLPGDPLRGGYTF. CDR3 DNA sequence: TGTGCCAGCTCCCTTCCGGGGGACCCACTGAGGGGCGGCTACACCTTC.

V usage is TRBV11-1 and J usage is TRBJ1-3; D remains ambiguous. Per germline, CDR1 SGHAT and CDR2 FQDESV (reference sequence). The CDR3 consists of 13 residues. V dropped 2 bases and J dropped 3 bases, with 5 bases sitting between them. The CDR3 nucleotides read TGTGCCAGCAGCTTAAGCGGTGGAAACACCATATATTTT. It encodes CASSLSGGNTIYF.

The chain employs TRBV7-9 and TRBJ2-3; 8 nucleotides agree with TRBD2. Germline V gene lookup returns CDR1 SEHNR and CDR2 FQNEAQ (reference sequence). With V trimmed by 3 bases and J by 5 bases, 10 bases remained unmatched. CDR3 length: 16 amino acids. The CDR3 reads CASSFERGGLGDTQYF. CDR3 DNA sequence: TGTGCCAGCAGCTTCGAACGGGGGGGCCTAGGAGATACGCAGTATTTT.

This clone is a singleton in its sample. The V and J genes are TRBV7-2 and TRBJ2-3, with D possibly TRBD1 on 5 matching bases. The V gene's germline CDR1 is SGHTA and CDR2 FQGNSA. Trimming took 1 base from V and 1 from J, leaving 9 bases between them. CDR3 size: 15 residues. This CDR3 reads CASSLVQGGTDTQYF. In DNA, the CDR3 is TGTGCCAGCAGCTTAGTGCAGGGCGGCACAGATACGCAGTATTTT.

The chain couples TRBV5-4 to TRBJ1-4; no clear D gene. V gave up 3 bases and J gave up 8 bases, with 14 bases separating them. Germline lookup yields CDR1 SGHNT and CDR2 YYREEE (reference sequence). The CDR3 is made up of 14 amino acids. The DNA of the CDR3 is TGTGCCAGCAGCTCGCGGGGAGGTGGCGAAAAACTGTTTTTT. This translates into CASSSRGGGEKLFF.

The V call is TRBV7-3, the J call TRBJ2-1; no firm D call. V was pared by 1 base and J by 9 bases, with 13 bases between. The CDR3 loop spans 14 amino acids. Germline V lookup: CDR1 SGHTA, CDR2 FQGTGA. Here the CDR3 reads CASSLSSYNPEQFF. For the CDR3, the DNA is TGTGCCAGCAGCTTAAGCTCCTATAATCCTGAGCAGTTCTTC. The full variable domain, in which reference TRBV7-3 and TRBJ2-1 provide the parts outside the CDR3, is GAGVSQTPSNKVTEKGKYVELRCDPISGHTALYWYRQSLGQGPEFLIYFQGTGAADDSGLPNDRFFAVRPEGSVSTLKIQRTERGDSAVYLCASSLSSYNPEQFFGPGTRLTVL.

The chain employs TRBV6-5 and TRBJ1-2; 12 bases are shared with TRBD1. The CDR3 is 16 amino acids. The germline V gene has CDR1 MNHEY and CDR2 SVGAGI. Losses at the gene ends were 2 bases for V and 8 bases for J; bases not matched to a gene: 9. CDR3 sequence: CASSYRGQGALVGYTF. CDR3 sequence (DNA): TGTGCCAGCAGTTACCGGGGACAGGGGGCGCTGGTCGGCTACACCTTC.

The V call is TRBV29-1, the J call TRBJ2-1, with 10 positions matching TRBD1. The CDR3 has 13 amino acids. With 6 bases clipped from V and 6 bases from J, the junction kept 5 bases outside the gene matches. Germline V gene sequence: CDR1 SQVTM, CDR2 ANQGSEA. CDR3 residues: CSVRTGGGNEQFF. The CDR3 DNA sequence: TGCAGCGTGAGGACAGGGGGAGGCAATGAGCAGTTCTTC.

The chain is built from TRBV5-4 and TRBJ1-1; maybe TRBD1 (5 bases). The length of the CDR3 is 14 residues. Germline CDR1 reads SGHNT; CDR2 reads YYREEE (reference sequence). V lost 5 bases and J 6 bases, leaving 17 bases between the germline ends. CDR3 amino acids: CASRIEVGGAEAFF. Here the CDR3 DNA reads TGTGCCAGCAGGATTGAGGTCGGGGGGGCTGAAGCTTTCTTT.

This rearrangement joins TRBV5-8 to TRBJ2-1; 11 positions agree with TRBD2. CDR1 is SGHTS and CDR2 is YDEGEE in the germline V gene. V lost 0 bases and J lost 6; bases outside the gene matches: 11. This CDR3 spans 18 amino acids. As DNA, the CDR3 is TGTGCCAGCAGCTTGGGGAGGCTAGCGGGGGGTTATGCCAATGAGCAGTTCTTC. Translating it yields CASSLGRLAGGYANEQFF.

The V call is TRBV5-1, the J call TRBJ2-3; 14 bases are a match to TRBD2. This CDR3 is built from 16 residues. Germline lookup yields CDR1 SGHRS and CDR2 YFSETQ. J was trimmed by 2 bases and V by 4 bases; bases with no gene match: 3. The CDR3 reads CASSVTSGGATDTQYF. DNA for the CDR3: TGCGCCAGCAGCGTGACTAGCGGGGGGGCCACAGATACGCAGTATTTT.

CDR3 in amino acids: CASSLASGRARETQYF. DNA of the CDR3: TGCGCCAGCAGCTTGGCTAGCGGGAGGGCCAGAGAGACCCAGTACTTC. The chain combines TRBV5-1 with TRBJ2-5; 12 bases fit TRBD2. Germline lookup yields CDR1 SGHRS and CDR2 YFSETQ. CDR3 size: 16 residues. V was clipped by 0 bases and J by 4 bases; unmatched bases: 4.

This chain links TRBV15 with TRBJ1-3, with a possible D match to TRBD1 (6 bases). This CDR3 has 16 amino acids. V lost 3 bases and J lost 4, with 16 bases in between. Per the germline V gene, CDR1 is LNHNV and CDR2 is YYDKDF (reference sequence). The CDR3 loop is CATSSHQGQRGNTIYF. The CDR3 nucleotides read TGTGCCACCAGCAGCCATCAGGGGCAGAGAGGAAACACCATATATTTT.

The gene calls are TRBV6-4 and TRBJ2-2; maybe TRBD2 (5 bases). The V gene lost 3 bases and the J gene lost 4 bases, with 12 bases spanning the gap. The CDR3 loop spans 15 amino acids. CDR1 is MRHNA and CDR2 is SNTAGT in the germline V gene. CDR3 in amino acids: CASSESGAPTGELFF. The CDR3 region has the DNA TGTGCCAGCAGTGAAAGCGGAGCCCCCACCGGGGAGCTGTTTTTT.

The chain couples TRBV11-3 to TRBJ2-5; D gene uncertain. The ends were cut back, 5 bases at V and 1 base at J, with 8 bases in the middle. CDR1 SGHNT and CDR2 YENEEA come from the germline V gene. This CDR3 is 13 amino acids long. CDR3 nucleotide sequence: TGTGCCAGCAGCCCCGGGTCCCAAGAGACCCAGTACTTC. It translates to CASSPGSQETQYF.

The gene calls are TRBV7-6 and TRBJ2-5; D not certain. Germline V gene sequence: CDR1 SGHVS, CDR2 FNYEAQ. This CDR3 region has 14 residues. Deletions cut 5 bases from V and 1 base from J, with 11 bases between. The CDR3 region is CASSRSTGQETQYF. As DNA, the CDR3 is TGTGCCAGCAGCCGATCGACTGGCCAAGAGACCCAGTACTTC.

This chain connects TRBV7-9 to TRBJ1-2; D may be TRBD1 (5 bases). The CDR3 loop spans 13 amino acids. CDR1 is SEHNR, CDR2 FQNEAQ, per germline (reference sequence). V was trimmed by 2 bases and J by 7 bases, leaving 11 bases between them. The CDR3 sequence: CASSLRDRGGYTF. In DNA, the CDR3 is TGTGCCAGCAGCTTACGAGACAGAGGTGGCTACACCTTC.

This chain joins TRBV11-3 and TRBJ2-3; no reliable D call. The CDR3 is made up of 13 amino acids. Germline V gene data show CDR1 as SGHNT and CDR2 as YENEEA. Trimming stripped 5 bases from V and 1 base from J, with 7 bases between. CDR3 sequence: CASSPGGTDTQYF. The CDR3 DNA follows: TGTGCCAGCAGCCCCGGAGGCACAGATACGCAGTATTTT. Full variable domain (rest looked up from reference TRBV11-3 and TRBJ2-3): EAGVVQSPRYKIIEKKQPVAFWCNPISGHNTLYWYLQNLGQGPELLIRYENEEAVDDSQLPKDRFSAERLKGVDSTLKIQPAELGDSAVYLCASSPGGTDTQYFGPGTRLTVL.

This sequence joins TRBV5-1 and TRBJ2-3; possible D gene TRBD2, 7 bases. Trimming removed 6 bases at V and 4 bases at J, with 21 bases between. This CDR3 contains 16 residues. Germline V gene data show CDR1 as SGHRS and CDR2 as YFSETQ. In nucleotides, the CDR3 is TGCGCCAGCACGGAACGGGGGGCGACCAGGCCAGATACGCAGTATTTT. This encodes CASTERGATRPDTQYF. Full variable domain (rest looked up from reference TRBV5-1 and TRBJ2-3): KAGVTQTPRYLIKTRGQQVTLSCSPISGHRSVSWYQQTPGQGLQFLFEYFSETQRNKGNFPGRFSGRQFSNSRSEMNVSTLELGDSALYLCASTERGATRPDTQYFGPGTRLTVL.

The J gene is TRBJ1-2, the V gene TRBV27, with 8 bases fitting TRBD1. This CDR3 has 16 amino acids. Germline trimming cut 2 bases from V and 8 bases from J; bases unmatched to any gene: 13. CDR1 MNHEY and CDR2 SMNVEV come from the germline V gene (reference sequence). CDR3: CASSLTQGAGFVGYTF. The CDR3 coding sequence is TGTGCCAGCAGTTTAACGCAGGGGGCTGGTTTCGTCGGCTACACCTTC.

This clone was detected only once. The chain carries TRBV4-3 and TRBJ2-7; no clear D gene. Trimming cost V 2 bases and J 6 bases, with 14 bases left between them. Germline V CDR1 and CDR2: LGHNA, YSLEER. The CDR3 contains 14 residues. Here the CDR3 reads CASSQLLTLAEQYF. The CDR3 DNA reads TGCGCCAGCAGCCAATTGTTAACTCTCGCCGAGCAGTACTTC.

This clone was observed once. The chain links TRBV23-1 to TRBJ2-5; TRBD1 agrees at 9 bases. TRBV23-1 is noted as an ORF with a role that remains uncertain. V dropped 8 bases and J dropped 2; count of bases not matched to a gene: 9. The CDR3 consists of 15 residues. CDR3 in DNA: TGCGCCAGCTCGGACTGGGACAGGGATCAAGAGACCCAGTACTTC. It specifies CASSDWDRDQETQYF.